This is a list of T cell receptor beta chains from one sample in a study of T cells after yellow fever vaccination. TCRdb reprocessed the 5' RACE reads via MiXCR and lists one record per CDR3 protein. The sample gives 250,000 to 400,000 distinct CDR3 sequences, approximately 4.3% of which show up once; approximately 19% is in the top ten. The sample in question was PBMCs, obtained 15 days after the yellow fever booster vaccination. These receptors came from a man between 18 and 29 years old who received the YFV17D yellow fever vaccine. CDR3s include the opening cysteine and the closing phenylalanine or tryptophan. The D gene is left open where the match is weak. Some rows mark clone size as missing; the rest say once, few, many or name a class of expanded clone.

d_call j_call clone_size v_call cdr3_aa cdr3_nt
- TRBJ1-5 - TRBV19 CASSGGKGNQPQHF TGTGCCAGTAGTGGGGGGAAAGGCAATCAGCCCCAGCATTTT
TRBD2 TRBJ2-5 few TRBV5-1 CASTLSGPQETQYF TGCGCCAGCACCCTTAGCGGGCCCCAAGAGACCCAGTACTTC
TRBD1 TRBJ1-1 many TRBV11-2 CASSLTGGGTEAFF TGTGCCAGCAGCTTGACAGGGGGCGGCACTGAAGCTTTCTTT
- TRBJ1-2 many TRBV4-1 CASSLSEEDYGYTF TGCGCCAGCAGCCTTTCGGAGGAGGATTATGGCTACACCTTC
- TRBJ1-1 - TRBV28 CASTLYGTTEAFF TGTGCCAGCACCCTATATGGGACCACTGAAGCTTTCTTT
TRBD2 TRBJ2-1 many TRBV20-1 CSARGLGLAGDNEQFF TGCAGTGCTAGAGGCTTGGGACTAGCGGGGGACAATGAGCAGTTCTTC
- TRBJ2-1 - TRBV5-5 CASSQGINEQFF TGTGCCAGCAGCCAGGGTATCAATGAGCAGTTCTTC
- TRBJ2-3 many TRBV7-2 CASNGAVTDTQYF TGTGCCAGCAACGGGGCCGTCACAGATACGCAGTATTTT
- TRBJ2-3 few TRBV29-1 CSPKWAGTDTQYF TGCAGCCCCAAGTGGGCCGGCACAGATACGCAGTATTTT
- TRBJ2-2 - TRBV5-6 CASSFTRSNTGELFF TGTGCCAGCAGCTTTACCAGATCGAACACCGGGGAGCTGTTTTTT
- TRBJ1-4 many TRBV5-8 CASSLRGTNEKLFF TGTGCCAGCAGCTTACGGGGAACTAATGAAAAACTGTTTTTT
TRBD2 TRBJ2-7 many TRBV20-1 CSASYSGGDYEQYF TGCAGTGCTAGTTATAGCGGGGGTGACTACGAGCAGTACTTC
- TRBJ1-1 many TRBV4-3 CASSQDWAGQEAFF TGCGCCAGCAGCCAAGATTGGGCCGGGCAGGAAGCTTTCTTT
- TRBJ2-1 many TRBV4-3 CASSQERDPYNEQFF TGCGCCAGCAGCCAAGAGAGGGACCCCTACAATGAGCAGTTCTTC
TRBD1 TRBJ2-1 many TRBV5-1 CASSWDSSSYNEQFF TGCGCCAGCAGTTGGGACAGTAGCTCCTACAATGAGCAGTTCTTC
- TRBJ1-2 - TRBV18 CASSPRRTDEGYTF TGTGCCAGCTCACCACGAAGGACCGACGAGGGCTACACCTTC
- TRBJ1-3 few TRBV3-1 CASSPTGDSGNTIYF TGTGCCAGCAGCCCGACAGGAGACTCTGGAAACACCATATATTTT
- TRBJ2-7 - TRBV6-6 CASSPGGPSYEQYF TGTGCCAGCAGCCCCGGGGGTCCCTCCTACGAGCAGTACTTC
TRBD2 TRBJ2-1 few TRBV6-6 CASRPLAGGPHEQFF TGTGCCAGCAGACCTCTAGCGGGGGGGCCTCATGAGCAGTTCTTC
TRBD2 TRBJ2-3 - TRBV25-1 CASSEWPGGAGGEDTQYF TGTGCCAGCAGTGAGTGGCCCGGGGGAGCGGGGGGTGAAGATACGCAGTATTTT
TRBD1 TRBJ2-7 many TRBV23-1 CASRWDRGDNYEQYF TGCGCCAGCAGATGGGACAGGGGAGATAACTACGAGCAGTACTTC
TRBD1 TRBJ2-1 few TRBV12-3/TRBV12-4 CASSLGGQGYYNEQFF TGTGCCAGCAGTTTAGGTGGACAGGGGTACTACAATGAGCAGTTCTTC
- TRBJ2-7 many TRBV5-5 CASSIATGISYEQYF TGTGCCAGCAGCATTGCTACCGGGATCTCCTACGAGCAGTACTTC
TRBD1 TRBJ1-2 many TRBV7-2 CASSGTGENGYTF TGTGCCAGCAGCGGGACAGGGGAGAATGGCTACACCTTC
TRBD1 TRBJ2-1 many TRBV5-1 CASSWGTGGYNEQFF TGCGCCAGCAGCTGGGGGACAGGGGGCTACAATGAGCAGTTCTTC
- TRBJ1-5 few TRBV6-1 CASSELSGQPQHF TGTGCCAGCAGTGAACTCTCCGGCCAGCCCCAGCATTTT
- TRBJ1-2 many TRBV5-1 CASSLDRLLNYGYTF TGCGCCAGCAGCTTAGACCGACTACTTAACTATGGCTACACCTTC
- TRBJ2-7 - TRBV5-5 CASSLEAGITYEQYF TGTGCCAGCAGCTTGGAGGCGGGGATCACCTACGAGCAGTACTTC
TRBD2 TRBJ2-3 many TRBV29-1 CTTVGGESTDTQYF TGCACCACCGTCGGGGGGGAGAGCACAGATACGCAGTATTTT
- TRBJ2-1 many TRBV15 CATSRAARNNEQFF TGTGCCACCAGCAGAGCAGCAAGGAACAATGAGCAGTTCTTC
- TRBJ2-5 many TRBV7-9 CASSREGTQYF TGTGCCAGCAGCCGGGAAGGGACCCAGTACTTC
- TRBJ2-4 many TRBV6-2/TRBV6-3 CASSYSGGLAKNIQYF TGTGCCAGCAGTTACTCCGGCGGATTAGCCAAAAACATTCAGTACTTC
- TRBJ2-1 many TRBV20-1 CSAVQGSSYNEQFF TGCAGTGCTGTTCAGGGAAGCTCCTACAATGAGCAGTTCTTC
- TRBJ2-7 many TRBV5-1 CASSLGQSYEQYF TGCGCCAGCAGCTTGGGGCAGTCCTACGAGCAGTACTTC
TRBD1 TRBJ2-5 - TRBV20-1 CSARAQGDLKETQYF TGCAGTGCTAGGGCACAGGGGGATTTGAAAGAGACCCAGTACTTC
- TRBJ2-1 many TRBV12-3/TRBV12-4 CASNLPEAYNEQFF TGTGCCAGCAACCTCCCGGAGGCCTACAATGAGCAGTTCTTC
- TRBJ2-1 many TRBV4-3 CASSQEPMRNEQFF TGCGCCAGCAGCCAAGAACCCATGCGTAATGAGCAGTTCTTC
- TRBJ2-4 - TRBV3-1 CASRRPGPKKNIQYF TGTGCCAGCAGACGACCGGGACCGAAGAAAAACATTCAGTACTTC
- TRBJ2-3 many TRBV2 CASSTETPLTDTQYF TGTGCCAGCAGTACGGAAACTCCCCTCACAGATACGCAGTATTTT
- TRBJ1-1 - TRBV7-6 CASSSPEGVGEAFF TGTGCCAGCAGCTCCCCCGAGGGGGTAGGTGAAGCTTTCTTT
- TRBJ1-1 - TRBV7-9 CASNPVDTEAFF TGTGCCAGCAACCCGGTGGACACTGAAGCTTTCTTT
- TRBJ1-1 few TRBV3-1 CASSQVNTDFTPEAFF TGTGCCAGCAGCCAAGTGAATACAGACTTTACCCCTGAAGCTTTCTTT
- TRBJ2-3 - TRBV6-2/TRBV6-3 CASRPASADTQYF TGTGCCAGCAGGCCAGCTAGCGCAGATACGCAGTATTTT
- TRBJ2-3 many TRBV7-9 CASSSTDSSTDTQYF TGTGCCAGCAGCTCGACAGACTCTAGCACAGATACGCAGTATTTT
- TRBJ1-3 few TRBV5-1 CASSLERASDTIYF TGCGCCAGCAGCTTGGAACGGGCGTCGGACACCATATATTTT
- TRBJ2-5 many TRBV7-8 CASSLGLGETQYF TGTGCCAGCAGCCTGGGACTGGGGGAGACCCAGTACTTC
- TRBJ1-2 many TRBV12-3/TRBV12-4 CASNPGEGYGYTF TGTGCCAGCAATCCAGGGGAAGGGTATGGCTACACCTTC
- TRBJ2-1 - TRBV5-6 CASSPDVLINEQFF TGTGCCAGCAGCCCCGACGTTCTGATAAATGAGCAGTTCTTC
TRBD1 TRBJ1-2 - TRBV29-1 CSAVIQGAGHYGYTF TGCAGCGCTGTGATCCAGGGGGCGGGTCACTATGGCTACACCTTC
TRBD2 TRBJ2-7 few TRBV6-5 CASSYPGRGAPGDEQYF TGTGCCAGCAGTTACCCTGGGCGGGGGGCCCCCGGGGACGAGCAGTACTTC
TRBD1 TRBJ2-2 few TRBV3-1 CASTRNPGGNTGELFF TGTGCCAGCACCCGCAACCCAGGGGGGAACACCGGGGAGCTGTTTTTT
- TRBJ1-2 - TRBV13 CASSLGGSIYGYTF TGTGCCAGCAGCTTAGGCGGCAGCATCTATGGCTACACCTTC
- TRBJ2-3 many TRBV12-3/TRBV12-4 CASSLATSGDTQYF TGTGCCAGCAGTTTAGCGACTAGTGGCGATACGCAGTATTTT
TRBD2 TRBJ2-5 - TRBV7-7 CASSLRLALQETQYF TGTGCTAGCAGCTTACGACTAGCGCTCCAAGAGACCCAGTACTTC
TRBD2 TRBJ2-3 many TRBV7-2 CASSWQSGVGTDTQYF TGTGCCAGCAGCTGGCAGAGCGGGGTAGGGACAGATACGCAGTATTTT
- TRBJ2-5 - TRBV7-9 CASSHDRNQETQYF TGTGCCAGCAGCCACGACAGGAACCAAGAGACCCAGTACTTC
- TRBJ2-5 - TRBV7-7 CASSINLPGPGAETQYF TGTGCTAGCAGCATTAACCTACCGGGACCTGGCGCGGAGACCCAGTACTTC